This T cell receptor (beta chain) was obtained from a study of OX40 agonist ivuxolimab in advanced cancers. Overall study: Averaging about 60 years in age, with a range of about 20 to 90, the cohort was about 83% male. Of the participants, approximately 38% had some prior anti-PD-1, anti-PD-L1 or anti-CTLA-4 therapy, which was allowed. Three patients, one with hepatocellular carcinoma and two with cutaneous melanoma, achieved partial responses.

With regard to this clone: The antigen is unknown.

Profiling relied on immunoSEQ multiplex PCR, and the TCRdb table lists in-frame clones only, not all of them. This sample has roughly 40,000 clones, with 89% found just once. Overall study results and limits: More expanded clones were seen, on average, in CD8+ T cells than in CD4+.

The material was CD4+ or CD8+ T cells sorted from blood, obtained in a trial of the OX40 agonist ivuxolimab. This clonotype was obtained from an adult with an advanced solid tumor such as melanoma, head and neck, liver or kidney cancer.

This chain's CDR3 is CASSKEGVGEQFF. CDR3 DNA: TGTGCCAGCAGCAAAGAGGGGGTTGGTGAGCAGTTCTTC. The chain employs TRBV21-1 and TRBJ2-1; the listed D gene, TRBD1, was not tested against the DNA. TRBV21-1 has pseudogene status. This CDR3 is built from 13 residues.